Included here is one T cell receptor (beta chain) sequence, with context. Its antigen is unidentified. Clones were read by immunoSEQ multiplex PCR, and TCRdb kept only the in-frame ones, dropping some. The table lists tens of thousands of clones, approximately 78% of them singletons. The CDR3 length is 15 residues. J gave up 8 bases and V 0 bases, and 7 bases lay outside the gene matches. Germline V gives CDR1 SGDLS, CDR2 YYNGEE. The data belong to a study of OX40 agonist ivuxolimab in advanced cancers. At the level of the study: The drug used for patients, ivuxolimab, was an agonistic anti-OX40 (CD134) antibody. The diagnoses of dose-escalation patients were hepatocellular carcinoma, melanoma, renal cell or head and neck cancer. Points from the study as a whole: At 0.1 to 3.0 mg/kg and by week 6, CD4+ and CD8+ T cells in the blood had expanded clonally.

The sequencing used CD4+ or CD8+ T cells sorted from blood, collected in a trial of the OX40 agonist ivuxolimab. The rearrangement links TRBV9 to TRBJ1-4, with 7 bases matching TRBD1. This clonotype was obtained from an adult with an advanced solid tumor such as melanoma, head and neck, liver or kidney cancer. The CDR3 nucleotides are TGTGCCAGCAGCGTAGGCGACAGGGAATGGGAAAAACTGTTTTTT. Translation gives CASSVGDREWEKLFF.